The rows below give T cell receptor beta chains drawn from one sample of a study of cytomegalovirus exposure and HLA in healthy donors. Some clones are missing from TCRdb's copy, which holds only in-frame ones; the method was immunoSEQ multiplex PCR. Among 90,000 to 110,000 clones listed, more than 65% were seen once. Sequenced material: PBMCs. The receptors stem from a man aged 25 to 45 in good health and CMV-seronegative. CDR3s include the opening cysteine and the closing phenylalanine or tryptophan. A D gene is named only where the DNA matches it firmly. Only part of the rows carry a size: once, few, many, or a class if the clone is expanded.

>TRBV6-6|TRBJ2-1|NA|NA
CASSYRGSYNEQFF
TGTGCCAGCAGTTACCGGGGGTCCTACAATGAGCAGTTCTTC
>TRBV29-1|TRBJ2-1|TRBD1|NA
CSVELWTGPYNEQFF
TGCAGCGTTGAACTTTGGACAGGTCCCTACAATGAGCAGTTCTTC
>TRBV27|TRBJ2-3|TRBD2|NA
CASSPGRMTDTQYF
TGTGCCAGCAGTCCCGGGAGGATGACAGATACGCAGTATTTT
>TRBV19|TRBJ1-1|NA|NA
CATYRDTLNTEAFF
TGTGCCACTTACCGGGACACATTGAACACTGAAGCTTTCTTT
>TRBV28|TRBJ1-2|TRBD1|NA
CASSPLGTGPHYGYTF
TGTGCCAGCAGTCCCCTGGGGACAGGGCCGCACTATGGCTACACCTTC
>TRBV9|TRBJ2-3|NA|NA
CASTLIPSTDTQYF
TGTGCCAGCACCCTTATCCCTAGCACAGATACGCAGTATTTT
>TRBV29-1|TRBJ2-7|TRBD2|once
CSVTTSGRYEQYF
TGCAGCGTCACGACTAGCGGGAGGTACGAGCAGTACTTC
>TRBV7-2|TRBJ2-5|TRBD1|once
CASSLQGARETQYF
TGTGCCAGCAGCTTACAGGGGGCAAGGGAGACCCAGTACTTC
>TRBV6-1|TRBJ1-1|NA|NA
CASTLNTEAFF
TGTGCCAGCACCCTTAATACTGAAGCTTTCTTT
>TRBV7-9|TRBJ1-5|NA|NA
CASSLGRDHQPQHF
TGTGCCAGCAGCTTAGGGCGGGACCATCAGCCCCAGCATTTT
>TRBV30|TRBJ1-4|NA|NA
CAWSGQTPNEKLFF
TGTGCCTGGAGTGGACAGACGCCCAATGAAAAACTGTTTTTT
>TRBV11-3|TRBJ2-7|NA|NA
CASSPRLASYEQYF
TGTGCCAGCAGCCCCCGACTTGCCTCCTACGAGCAGTACTTC
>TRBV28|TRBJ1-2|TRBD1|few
CASSGTGGLYGYTF
TGTGCCAGCAGTGGGACAGGGGGCCTCTATGGCTACACCTTC
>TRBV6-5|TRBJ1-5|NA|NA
CASLGGAMNQPQHF
TGTGCCAGTTTGGGGGGGGCAATGAATCAGCCCCAGCATTTT
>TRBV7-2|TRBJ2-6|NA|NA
CASSLRGLDRANVLTF
TGTGCCAGCAGCTTAAGGGGTCTTGATCGGGCCAACGTCCTGACTTTC
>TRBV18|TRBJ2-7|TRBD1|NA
CASSPQGQGLFLDF
TGTGCCAGCTCACCACAGGGACAGGGGTTATTTCTAGACTTC
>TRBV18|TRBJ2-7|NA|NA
CASSPSTGSYEQYF
TGTGCCAGCTCACCATCGACGGGATCCTACGAGCAGTACTTC
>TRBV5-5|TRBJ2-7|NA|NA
CASSLSGRYEQYF
TGTGCCAGCAGCTTGTCAGGGCGGTACGAGCAGTACTTC
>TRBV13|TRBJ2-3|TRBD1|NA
CASSPTGTGADTQYF
TGTGCCAGCAGCCCAACCGGGACAGGGGCAGATACGCAGTATTTT
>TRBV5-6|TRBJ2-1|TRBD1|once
CASSLAGGTGGFNEQFF
TGTGCCAGCAGCTTGGCCGGCGGGACAGGCGGCTTCAATGAGCAGTTCTTC
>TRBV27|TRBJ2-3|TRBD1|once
CASSSRTGHDTDTQYF
TGTGCCAGCAGTTCGAGGACAGGCCATGACACAGATACGCAGTATTTT
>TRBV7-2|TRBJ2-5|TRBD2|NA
CASSLASSGREETQYF
TGTGCCAGCAGCTTAGCATCCAGCGGGAGGGAAGAGACCCAATACTTC
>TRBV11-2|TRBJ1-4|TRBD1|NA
CASSRTDRVNEKLFF
TGTGCCAGCAGCCGAACGGACAGGGTGAATGAAAAACTGTTTTTT
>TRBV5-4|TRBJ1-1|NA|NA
CASSLGGQLDTEAFF
TGTGCCAGCAGCTTGGGAGGACAGTTGGACACTGAAGCTTTCTTT
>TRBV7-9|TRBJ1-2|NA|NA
CASSTDTYGYTF
TGTGCCAGCAGCACGGACACGTATGGCTACACCTTC
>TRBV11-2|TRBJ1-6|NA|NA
CASSLDRPGSNSPLHF
TGTGCCAGCAGCTTAGATCGTCCAGGCTCCAATTCACCCCTCCACTTT
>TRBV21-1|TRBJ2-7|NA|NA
CASSKDLGQGRSEQYF
TGTGCCAGCAGCAAAGACCTAGGACAGGGAAGATCCGAGCAGTACTTC
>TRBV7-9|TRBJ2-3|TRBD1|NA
CASSFGQGAGDTQYF
TGTGCCAGCAGCTTTGGACAGGGGGCAGGGGATACGCAGTATTTT
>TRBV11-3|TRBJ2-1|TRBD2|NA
CASSFRLAGFVSEQFF
TGTGCCAGCAGCTTTCGCCTAGCGGGATTTGTCAGTGAGCAGTTCTTC
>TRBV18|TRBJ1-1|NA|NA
CASSPSTVGTEAFF
TGTGCCAGCTCACCTTCGACAGTGGGGACTGAAGCTTTCTTT
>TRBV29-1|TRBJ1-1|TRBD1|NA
CSVQGQRNTEAFF
TGCAGCGTCCAGGGACAGAGGAACACTGAAGCTTTCTTT
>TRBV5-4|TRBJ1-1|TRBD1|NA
CASSLDKHRDRGLYGTEAFF
TGTGCCAGCAGCTTGGATAAACACAGGGACAGGGGGCTCTACGGCACTGAAGCTTTCTTT
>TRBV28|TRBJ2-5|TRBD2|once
CASSFSGRHPGETQYF
TGTGCCAGCAGTTTTAGCGGGAGGCATCCGGGAGAGACCCAGTACTTC
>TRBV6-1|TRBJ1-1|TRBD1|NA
CASWDRYTEAFF
TGTGCCAGCTGGGACAGGTACACTGAAGCTTTCTTT
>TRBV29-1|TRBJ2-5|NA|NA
CSVPPGHYQETQYF
TGCAGCGTCCCCCCGGGACATTACCAAGAGACCCAGTACTTC
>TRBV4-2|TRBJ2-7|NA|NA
CASSQGDSGSSYEQYF
TGTGCCAGCAGCCAGGGGGATAGCGGCAGCTCCTACGAGCAGTACTTC
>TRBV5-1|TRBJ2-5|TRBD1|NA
CASSPGTEQETQYF
TGCGCCAGCAGCCCCGGGACAGAGCAAGAGACCCAGTACTTC
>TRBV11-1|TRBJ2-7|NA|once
CASSLPGQSSYEQYF
TGTGCCAGCAGCTTACCCGGACAGAGCTCCTACGAGCAGTACTTC
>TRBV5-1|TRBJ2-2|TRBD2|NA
CASSRGLEGNTGELFF
TGCGCCAGCAGCCGGGGACTAGAGGGGAACACCGGGGAGCTGTTTTTT
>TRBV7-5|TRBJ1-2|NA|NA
CARSLQGSYGYTF
TGTGCCAGAAGCTTACAGGGATCCTATGGCTACACCTTC
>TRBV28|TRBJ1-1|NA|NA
CASSLFLPVVAFF
TGTGCCAGCAGTCTCTTTCTCCCCGTAGTGGCTTTCTTT
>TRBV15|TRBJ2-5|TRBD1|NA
CATSRASAGGQETQYF
TGTGCCACCAGCAGAGCCTCGGCAGGGGGCCAAGAGACCCAGTACTTC
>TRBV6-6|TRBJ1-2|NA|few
CASSPQGLVSYGYTF
TGTGCCAGCAGTCCACAGGGTTTAGTATCCTATGGCTACACCTTC
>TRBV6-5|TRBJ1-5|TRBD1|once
CASSYRQGFSNQPQHF
TGTGCCAGCAGTTACCGACAGGGCTTTAGCAATCAGCCCCAGCATTTT
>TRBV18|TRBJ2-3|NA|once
CASSQSQGDTDTQYF
TGTGCCAGCTCACAATCACAGGGAGACACAGATACGCAGTATTTT
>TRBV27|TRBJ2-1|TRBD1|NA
CASRTGGVNNEQFF
TGTGCCAGCCGGACAGGGGGCGTCAACAATGAGCAGTTCTTC
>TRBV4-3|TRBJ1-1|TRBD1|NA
CASSQAGTVKAFF
TGCGCCAGCAGCCAAGCGGGGACAGTGAAAGCTTTCTTT
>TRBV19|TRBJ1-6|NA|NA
CASGVETANSPLHF
TGTGCCAGCGGAGTGGAAACTGCGAATTCACCCCTCCACTTT
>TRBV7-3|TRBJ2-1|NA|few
CASSFETRGRGEQFF
TGTGCCAGCAGCTTTGAGACCCGTGGTCGAGGTGAGCAGTTCTTC
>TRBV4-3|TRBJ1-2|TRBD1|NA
CASSQELRTGSNYGYTF
TGCGCCAGCAGCCAAGAACTTAGGACAGGGTCTAACTATGGCTACACCTTC
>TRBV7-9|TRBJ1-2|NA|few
CASSLNKGPGEDGYTF
TGTGCCAGCAGCTTAAATAAGGGCCCGGGGGAGGATGGCTACACCTTC
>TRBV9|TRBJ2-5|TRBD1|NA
CASSVGVGRGQETQYF
TGTGCCAGCAGCGTAGGTGTGGGCAGGGGGCAAGAGACCCAGTACTTC
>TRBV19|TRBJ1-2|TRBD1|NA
CASTADPPGTGSKYGYTF
TGTGCCAGTACCGCCGACCCCCCCGGGACAGGGAGCAAGTATGGCTACACCTTC
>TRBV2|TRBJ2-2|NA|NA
CASTSTGNTGELFF
TGTGCCAGCACTAGTACAGGGAACACCGGGGAGCTGTTTTTT
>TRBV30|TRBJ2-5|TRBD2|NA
CAWSVGLAGAQETQYF
TGTGCCTGGAGTGTGGGCCTAGCGGGAGCCCAAGAGACCCAGTACTTC
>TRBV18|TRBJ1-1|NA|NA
CASSPDSYTEAFF
TGTGCCAGCTCACCGGACAGTTACACTGAAGCTTTCTTT
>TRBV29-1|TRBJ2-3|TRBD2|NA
CTGLAAGDTQYF
TGCACCGGACTAGCGGCTGGGGATACGCAGTATTTT
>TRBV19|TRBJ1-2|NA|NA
CASSIRDYGYTF
TGTGCCAGTAGTATTCGGGATTATGGCTACACCTTC